This entry lists 5 T cell receptor beta chains sequenced from one sample in a study of cytomegalovirus exposure and HLA in healthy donors. The PCR contained 60 Vbeta and 13 Jbeta primers. TCRdb's table, derived via immunoSEQ multiplex PCR, lists solely in-frame clones and lacks some. The sample holds over 80,000 clones; 60% to 85% are singletons and the top ten take 16%. Sequenced: PBMCs. These receptors all come from a man aged 55-75 years in good health and CMV-seropositive.

In this sample, this clone turned up once. The V call is TRBV19, the J call TRBJ1-2; the D is unclear. V dropped 3 bases and J dropped 6 bases, with 8 bases sitting between them. Germline CDR1 is LNHDA and CDR2 is SQIVND (reference sequence). This CDR3 has 12 residues. Here the CDR3 reads CASSIDFHGYTF. In DNA, the CDR3 is TGTGCCAGTAGTATCGACTTTCATGGCTACACCTTC. Full variable domain (rest looked up from reference TRBV19 and TRBJ1-2): DGGITQSPKYLFRKEGQNVTLSCEQNLNHDAMYWYRQDPGQGLRLIYYSQIVNDFQKGDIAEGYSVSREKKESFPLTVTSAQKNPTAFYLCASSIDFHGYTFGSGTRLTVV.

This clone has only one observation. The chain recombines TRBV18 with TRBJ2-3; no clear D gene. V dropped 1 base and J dropped 2 bases, with 16 bases sitting between them. The CDR3 has 17 amino acids. Germline V gene sequence: CDR1 KGHSH, CDR2 LQKENI. The CDR3 spells CASSPLFDSISTDTQYF. The CDR3 DNA is TGTGCCAGCTCACCACTTTTTGATAGCATCTCCACAGATACGCAGTATTTT.

The chain is built from TRBV2 and TRBJ1-2; D gene ambiguous. This CDR3 region has 15 residues. Trimming removed 7 bases at V and 0 bases at J, with 15 bases between. Germline V gene sequence: CDR1 SNHLY, CDR2 FYNNEI. This chain's CDR3 is CASTRGTVTNYGYTF. CDR3 sequence (DNA): TGTGCCAGCACCCGTGGCACAGTCACTAACTATGGCTACACCTTC.

The CDR3 DNA follows: TGTGCCAGCTCAAGCGGACAGGGGGCGTTCGGCTACACCTTC. It specifies CASSSGQGAFGYTF. The rearrangement uses TRBV18 and TRBJ1-2, with 11 bases fitting TRBD1. Germline CDR1 and CDR2: KGHSH and LQKENI. The CDR3 extends over 14 amino acids. Trimming at V came to 5 bases and at J to 8 bases, leaving 7 bases not matched to a gene.

The chain recombines TRBV29-1 with TRBJ1-2, with 7 bases that match TRBD1. The CDR3 totals 13 residues. The junction had 9 bases not matched to a gene; V was cut back by 8 bases and J by 3 bases. Germline V gives CDR1 SQVTM, CDR2 ANQGSEA. The CDR3, as DNA: TGCAGCCCGGGACAGATAGAGGACTATGGCTACACCTTC. Translated: CSPGQIEDYGYTF.